This T cell receptor (beta chain) was sequenced for a study of shared clonotypes between healthy human individuals. Produced via immunoSEQ multiplex PCR; TCRdb's table is partial and in-frame only. The sample shows 450,000 to 600,000 clones, more than 65% of them seen only once. This clone was counted a few times. The germline CDR1 and CDR2 sequences are LNHDA and SQIVND (reference sequence). The length of the CDR3 is 13 residues. Trimming took off 5 bases at V and 4 bases at J, with 9 bases between the two ends. This receptor was identified in a woman aged 35 to 49 in good health. Some clones in this sample may be carry-over from other donors' samples. Sequenced sample: PBMCs. The V call is TRBV19, the J call TRBJ2-1; D unresolved. The CDR3 spells CASSRRSYNEQFF. For the CDR3, the DNA is TGTGCCAGTAGTCGAAGATCGTACAATGAGCAGTTCTTC.